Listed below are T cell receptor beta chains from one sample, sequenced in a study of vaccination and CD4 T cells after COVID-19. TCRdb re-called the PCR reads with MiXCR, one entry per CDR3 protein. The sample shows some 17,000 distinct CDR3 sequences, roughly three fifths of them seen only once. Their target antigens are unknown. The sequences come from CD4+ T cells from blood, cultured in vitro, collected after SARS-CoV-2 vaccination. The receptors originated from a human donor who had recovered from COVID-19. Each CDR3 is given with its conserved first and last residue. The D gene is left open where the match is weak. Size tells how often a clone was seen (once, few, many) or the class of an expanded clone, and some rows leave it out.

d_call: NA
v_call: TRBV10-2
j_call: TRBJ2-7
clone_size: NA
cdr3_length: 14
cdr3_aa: CASSVGRGIYEQYF
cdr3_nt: TGCGCCAGCAGTGTTGGCAGGGGAATCTACGAGCAGTACTTC

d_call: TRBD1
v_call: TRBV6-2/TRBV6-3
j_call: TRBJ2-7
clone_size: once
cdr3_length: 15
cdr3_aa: CASTTADRGSYEQYF
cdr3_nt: TGTGCCAGCACCACGGCGGACAGGGGGTCCTACGAGCAGTACTTC

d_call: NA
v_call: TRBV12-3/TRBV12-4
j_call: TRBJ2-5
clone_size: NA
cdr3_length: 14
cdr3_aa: CASSLNGALETQYF
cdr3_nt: TGTGCCAGCAGTTTAAACGGGGCTTTAGAGACCCAGTACTTC

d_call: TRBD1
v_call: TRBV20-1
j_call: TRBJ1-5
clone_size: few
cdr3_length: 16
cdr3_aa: CSASSQGTVSNQPQHF
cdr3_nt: TGCAGTGCTAGCTCGCAGGGGACAGTTAGCAATCAGCCCCAGCATTTT

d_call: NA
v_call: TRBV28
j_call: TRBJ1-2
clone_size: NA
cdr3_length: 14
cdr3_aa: CAIPTGAGKSGYTF
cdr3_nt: TGTGCCATCCCCACTGGGGCAGGGAAGAGTGGCTACACCTTC

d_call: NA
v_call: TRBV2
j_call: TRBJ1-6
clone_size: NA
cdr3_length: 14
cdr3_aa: CASSVGQGSSPLHF
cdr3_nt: TGTGCCAGCAGTGTAGGGCAGGGCAGTTCACCCCTCCACTTT

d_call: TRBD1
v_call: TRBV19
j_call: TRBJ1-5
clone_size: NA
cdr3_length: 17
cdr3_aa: CASSTQWTGTGNQPQHF
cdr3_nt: TGTGCCAGTAGTACCCAATGGACAGGGACCGGCAATCAGCCCCAGCATTTT

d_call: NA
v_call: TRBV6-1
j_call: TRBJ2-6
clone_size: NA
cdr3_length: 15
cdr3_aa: CASSEEGSGANVLTF
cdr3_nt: TGTGCCAGCAGTGAGGAGGGTTCTGGGGCCAACGTCCTGACTTTC

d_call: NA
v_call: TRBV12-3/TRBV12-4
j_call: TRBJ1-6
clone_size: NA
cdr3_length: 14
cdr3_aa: CASSLVGRNSPLHF
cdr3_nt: TGTGCCAGCAGTTTGGTCGGGCGCAATTCACCCCTCCACTTT

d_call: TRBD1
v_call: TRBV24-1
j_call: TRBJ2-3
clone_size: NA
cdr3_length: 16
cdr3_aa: CATSGPGQGSTDTQYF
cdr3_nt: TGTGCCACCAGTGGCCCAGGACAGGGGAGCACAGATACGCAGTATTTT

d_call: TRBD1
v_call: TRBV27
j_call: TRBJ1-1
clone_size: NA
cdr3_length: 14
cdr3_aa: CASSFRTGDTEAFF
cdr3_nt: TGTGCCAGCAGTTTTAGGACAGGGGACACTGAAGCTTTCTTT

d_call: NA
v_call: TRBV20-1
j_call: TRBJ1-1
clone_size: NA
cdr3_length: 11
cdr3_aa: CSAEKNTEAFF
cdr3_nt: TGCAGTGCCGAGAAGAACACTGAAGCTTTCTTT

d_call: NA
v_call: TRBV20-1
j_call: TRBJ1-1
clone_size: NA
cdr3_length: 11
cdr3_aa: CSARGVSRAFF
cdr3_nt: TGCAGTGCTAGGGGGGTTAGTCGGGCTTTCTTT

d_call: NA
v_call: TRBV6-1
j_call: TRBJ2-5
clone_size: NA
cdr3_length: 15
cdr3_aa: CASSEQWGPQETQYF
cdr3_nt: TGTGCCAGCAGTGAACAGTGGGGGCCGCAAGAGACCCAGTACTTC

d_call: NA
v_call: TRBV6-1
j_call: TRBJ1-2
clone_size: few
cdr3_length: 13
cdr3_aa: CASRKDILSGYTF
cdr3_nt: TGTGCCAGCAGGAAGGATATACTTTCGGGCTACACCTTC

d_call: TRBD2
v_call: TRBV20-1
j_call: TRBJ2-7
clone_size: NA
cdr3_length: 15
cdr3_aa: CSASPLAGSGGEQYF
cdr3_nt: TGCAGTGCTAGCCCACTAGCGGGCTCGGGAGGAGAGCAGTACTTC

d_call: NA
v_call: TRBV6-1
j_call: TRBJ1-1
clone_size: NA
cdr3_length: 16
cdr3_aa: CASSRGGAFMNTEAFF
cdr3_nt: TGTGCCAGCAGTAGAGGGGGGGCCTTCATGAACACTGAAGCTTTCTTT

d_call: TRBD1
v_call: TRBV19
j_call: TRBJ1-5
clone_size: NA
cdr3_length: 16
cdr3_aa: CASSFLVGTGDQPQHF
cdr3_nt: TGTGCCAGTAGTTTCCTGGTAGGGACAGGGGATCAGCCCCAGCATTTT